This is a list of T cell receptor beta chains from one sample in a study of cytomegalovirus exposure and HLA in healthy donors. Sequenced by immunoSEQ multiplex PCR; TCRdb stores in-frame clones only, minus some. The table includes roughly 150,000 clones, 84% detected once. Sequenced input: PBMCs. These TCRs come from a young man in good health and CMV-seronegative. The conserved cysteine and the conserved F or W are not part of the CDR3 here. The D gene is left open where the match is weak. Expanded clones are given a class, and other clones once, few, many or no size at all.

j_call v_call clone_size d_call cdr3_aa
TRBJ2-7 TRBV4-3 - TRBD1 ASSQGQGSYEQY
TRBJ2-7 TRBV28 - TRBD1 ASSQDRELSTYEQY
TRBJ2-7 TRBV7-9 - - ASSLVGGASYEQY
TRBJ1-5 TRBV28 - - ASSSWGDQPQH
TRBJ2-2 TRBV5-6 - - ASSARYPNTGELF
TRBJ1-5 TRBV29-1 - - SVADQPQH
- TRBV21-1 - - ASSIDFYEQY
TRBJ2-7 TRBV6-1 - TRBD1 ASTYRDTGVGEQY
TRBJ2-7 TRBV19 - - ASSTPGLSSEQY
TRBJ2-1 TRBV6-1 - TRBD2 ASSGGLAYNEQF
TRBJ1-2 TRBV6-6 - - ASTHEDGYT
TRBJ2-1 TRBV5-1 - TRBD2 ASSLVLAGEQF
TRBJ2-5 TRBV29-1 - - SVLRGTQETQY
TRBJ2-7 TRBV21-1 - - ASSKGSWPYEQY
TRBJ1-2 TRBV9 few TRBD1 ASSVSTPNRGGLDGYT
TRBJ2-7 TRBV6-1 - - ASSVDSGYEQY
TRBJ2-3 TRBV10-1 - TRBD2 ASSESLAASTDTQY
TRBJ1-3 TRBV5-1 - - ASSIVTGRNTIY
TRBJ2-3 TRBV28 - TRBD2 ASSNPGGSPDTQY
TRBJ2-1 TRBV6-5 - - ASSLGRGVINEQF
TRBJ2-7 TRBV9 - - ASSVAAVPFSYEQY
TRBJ1-1 TRBV7-8 - - ASSLGRVGSEAF
TRBJ1-1 TRBV30 - - ASHYRMNTEAF
TRBJ2-3 TRBV28 - TRBD2 ASTGGDTDTQY
TRBJ1-2 TRBV6-1 once - ASRLLRADGYT
TRBJ2-5 TRBV5-1 - - ASSSHNRQVETQY
TRBJ2-7 TRBV5-4 - - ASSLRQNYEQY
TRBJ2-5 TRBV11-1 - TRBD2 ASSFSGTTLETQY
TRBJ1-4 TRBV9 - - ASSVNKEAIKLF
TRBJ2-1 TRBV19 - TRBD1 ASSRRDRGLPEQF
TRBJ1-2 TRBV4-1 - - ASSQEGGAGYGYT
- TRBV2 - TRBD2 ASSEGRGSSYEQY
TRBJ2-7 TRBV28 - TRBD1 ASSSGQNPYEQY
TRBJ1-4 TRBV7-6 - - ASSFRSQGAGRREKLF
TRBJ2-5 TRBV2 - TRBD2 ASSDGRGLAQVTQY
TRBJ2-5 TRBV25-1 - - ASSPGGSGPRYQETQY
TRBJ2-7 TRBV6-6 - TRBD2 ASSLSGAGYEQY
TRBJ1-4 TRBV30 once - AWSPGSTREKLF
TRBJ2-3 TRBV27 - TRBD1 ASRRQGTALVTQY
- TRBV30 - TRBD2 AWSPGTSGHEQY
TRBJ2-7 TRBV4-1 - TRBD2 ASSQGLAGRYEQY
TRBJ2-3 TRBV28 few TRBD2 ASYTTSGGPLSTDTQY
TRBJ1-1 TRBV4-1 once TRBD1 ASSPSPTGGTEAF
TRBJ2-5 TRBV7-3 - TRBD2 ASSPLAGGGQETQY
TRBJ2-6 TRBV28 once - ASSPPPEAPFISGANVLT
TRBJ2-7 TRBV30 - - AWSFSDEQY
TRBJ2-6 TRBV21-1 once - ASSKLAGASSGANVLT
TRBJ2-5 TRBV9 - TRBD2 ASSDLAGVGGAQY
TRBJ2-7 TRBV25-1 - - ASSDIYEQY